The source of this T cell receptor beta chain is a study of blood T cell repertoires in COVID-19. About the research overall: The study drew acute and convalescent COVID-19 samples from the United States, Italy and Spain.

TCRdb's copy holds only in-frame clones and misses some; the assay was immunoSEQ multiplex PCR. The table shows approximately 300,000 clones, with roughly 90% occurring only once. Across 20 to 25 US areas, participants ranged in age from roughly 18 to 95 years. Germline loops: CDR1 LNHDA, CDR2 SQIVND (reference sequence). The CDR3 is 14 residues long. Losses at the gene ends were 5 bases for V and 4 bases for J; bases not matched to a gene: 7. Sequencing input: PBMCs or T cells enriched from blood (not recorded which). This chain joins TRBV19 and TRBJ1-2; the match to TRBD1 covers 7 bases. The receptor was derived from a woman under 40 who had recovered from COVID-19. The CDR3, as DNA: TGTGCCAGTAGTCGGACAGGAAGCTTCTATGGCTACACCTTC. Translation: CASSRTGSFYGYTF.